A selection of T cell receptor beta chains follows, all from one sample in a study of radiotherapy plus CTLA-4 blockade in lung cancer. Clones were read by immunoSEQ multiplex PCR, and TCRdb kept only the in-frame ones, dropping some. The sample lists around 70,000 clones; approximately 82% were seen once. The sample here was peripheral blood, taken from a patient treated with radiotherapy plus ipilimumab. All receptors come from a human donor with non-small cell lung cancer who had a partial response to radiotherapy plus ipilimumab. CDR3s include the opening cysteine and the closing phenylalanine or tryptophan. D genes are given only for firm matches. Not every row has a clone size; where given, it reads once, few, many or a size class.

clone_size	v_call	d_call	j_call	cdr3_aa	cdr3_nt
-	TRBV6-1	TRBD1	TRBJ1-2	CASSEMEGARGYTF	TGTGCCAGCAGTGAAATGGAGGGGGCGCGGGGCTACACCTTC
-	TRBV11-2	TRBD2	TRBJ2-5	CASSVTSGEVTQYF	TGTGCCAGCAGCGTCACTAGCGGAGAAGTGACCCAGTACTTC
-	TRBV29-1	TRBD2	TRBJ2-3	CSVEGLAGGTDTQYF	TGCAGCGTTGAAGGGCTAGCGGGGGGCACAGATACGCAGTATTTT
-	TRBV4-1	TRBD1	TRBJ1-5	CASSLRYGTDLRPQHF	TGCGCCAGCAGCCTACGTTATGGGACAGACCTTCGGCCCCAGCATTTT
-	TRBV11-2	TRBD1	TRBJ2-4	CASSIRQGIAKNIQYF	TGTGCCAGCAGCATACGACAGGGGATAGCCAAAAACATTCAGTACTTC
-	TRBV19	TRBD1	TRBJ1-2	CASSDRESYGYTF	TGTGCCAGTAGTGACAGGGAGTCCTATGGCTACACCTTC
-	TRBV18	-	TRBJ1-1	CASSRGSNTEAFF	TGTGCCAGCTCAAGGGGAAGTAATACTGAAGCTTTCTTT
-	TRBV19	-	TRBJ2-7	CATIDGGSYEQYF	TGTGCCACCATCGACGGGGGCTCCTACGAGCAGTACTTC
-	TRBV20-1	-	TRBJ2-5	CSARSSEQYF	TGCAGTGCTAGATCTAGTGAGCAGTACTTC
-	TRBV4-1	-	TRBJ2-1	CASSQDQAGTPYNEQFF	TGCGCCAGCAGCCAAGATCAAGCGGGGACACCCTACAATGAGCAGTTCTTC
-	TRBV28	-	TRBJ2-3	CASSKLQGSDTQYF	TGTGCCAGCAGCAAACTCCAGGGGTCAGATACGCAGTATTTT
-	TRBV7-9	-	TRBJ2-7	CASSPPRDTYEQYF	TGTGCCAGCAGCCCCCCCCGGGATACCTACGAGCAGTACTTC
-	TRBV5-1	-	TRBJ2-5	CASSLGQQETQYF	TGCGCCAGCAGCTTGGGACAGCAAGAGACCCAGTACTTC
-	TRBV2	-	TRBJ2-3	CASTLGQNTDTQYF	TGTGCCAGCACCCTGGGGCAGAACACAGATACGCAGTATTTT
-	TRBV6-1	-	TRBJ1-4	CASSEHPQGGATNEKLFF	TGTGCCAGCAGTGAGCATCCCCAGGGTGGCGCAACTAATGAAAAACTGTTTTTT
-	TRBV28	-	TRBJ1-2	CASRGGGNYGYTF	TGTGCCAGCAGGGGAGGAGGGAACTATGGCTACACCTTC
-	TRBV19	-	TRBJ1-2	CASSIQVGNYGYTF	TGTGCCAGTAGTATTCAGGTTGGGAACTATGGCTACACCTTC
-	TRBV5-8	TRBD2	TRBJ2-7	CASSLPSGSGYEQYF	TGTGCCAGCAGCTTGCCTAGCGGGAGTGGCTACGAGCAGTACTTC
-	TRBV14	-	TRBJ1-2	CASSQDQRGGYTF	TGTGCCAGCAGCCAAGACCAAAGGGGTGGCTACACCTTC
-	TRBV28	-	TRBJ2-7	CASSPESGGFASEQYF	TGTGCCAGCAGCCCCGAATCAGGGGGGTTTGCTTCCGAGCAGTACTTC
-	TRBV10-1	TRBD1	TRBJ2-7	CASRRGQASSYEQYF	TGCGCCAGCAGACGAGGACAGGCTAGCTCCTACGAGCAGTACTTC
-	TRBV6-6	-	TRBJ2-1	CASSTLASDEQFF	TGTGCCAGCAGTACTCTAGCGAGTGATGAGCAGTTCTTC
once	TRBV7-7	-	TRBJ2-3	CASSLFQTDTQYF	TGTGCCAGCAGCTTATTTCAGACAGATACGCAGTATTTT
-	TRBV7-3	-	TRBJ2-7	CASSSGGGAGHYEQYF	TGTGCCAGCAGCTCAGGGGGTGGGGCGGGACACTACGAGCAGTACTTC
-	TRBV7-2	TRBD2	TRBJ2-3	CASRKRGADTQYF	TGTGCCAGCAGGAAGCGGGGGGCAGATACGCAGTATTTT
few	TRBV2	TRBD2	TRBJ2-7	CASSKATSGSVQYF	TGTGCCAGCAGTAAGGCGACTAGCGGGAGTGTGCAGTACTTC